A selection of T cell receptor beta chains follows, all from one sample in a study of T cell changes during pregnancy in multiple sclerosis. TCRdb keeps only in-frame clones here, not all; method: immunoSEQ multiplex PCR. The sample records approximately 120,000 clones, about 96% being singletons. The sample in question was peripheral blood, obtained after pregnancy. These receptors originate from a female donor with multiple sclerosis, enrolled in a pregnancy study. CDR3s include the opening cysteine and the closing phenylalanine or tryptophan. Not all rows give a size; the values are once, few, many and, for expanded clones, a class.

cdr3_aa: CAISEHTTQGGNEQFF
clone_size: -
v_call: TRBV10-3

cdr3_aa: CASRDRPNTGELFF
clone_size: -
v_call: TRBV6-6

cdr3_aa: CASSLGGGGGETQYF
clone_size: -
v_call: TRBV5-1

cdr3_aa: CSVATTSGRTDTQYF
clone_size: -
v_call: TRBV29-1

cdr3_aa: CASSLGAGRNYGYTF
clone_size: once
v_call: TRBV7-8

cdr3_aa: CASSRGLAVPGQFF
clone_size: -
v_call: TRBV16

cdr3_aa: CASSTPSGRGHNEQFF
clone_size: -
v_call: TRBV19

cdr3_aa: CSVVNLRGGRESYTF
clone_size: -
v_call: TRBV29-1

cdr3_aa: CASSPTQGSGELFF
clone_size: -
v_call: TRBV5-6

cdr3_aa: CASSNPGRRNTEAFF
clone_size: -
v_call: TRBV21-1

cdr3_aa: CASSSTGAPMNTEAFF
clone_size: -
v_call: TRBV7-9